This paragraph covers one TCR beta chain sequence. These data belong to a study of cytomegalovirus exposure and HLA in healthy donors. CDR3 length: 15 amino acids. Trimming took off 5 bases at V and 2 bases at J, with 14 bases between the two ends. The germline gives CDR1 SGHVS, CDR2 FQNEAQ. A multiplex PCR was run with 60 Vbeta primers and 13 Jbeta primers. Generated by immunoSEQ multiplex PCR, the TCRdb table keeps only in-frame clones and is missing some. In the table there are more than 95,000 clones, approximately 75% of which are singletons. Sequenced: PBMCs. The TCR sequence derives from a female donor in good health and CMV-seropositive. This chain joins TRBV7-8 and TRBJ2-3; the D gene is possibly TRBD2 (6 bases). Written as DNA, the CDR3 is TGTGCCAGCAGCCCGGAGGCGGGAAACACAGATACGCAGTATTTT. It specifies CASSPEAGNTDTQYF.